The 20 T cell receptor beta chains presented below share a single source sample, sequenced in a study of regulatory T cells in long-lasting Graves disease. Time point meaning: newly diagnosed GD, antithyroid drugs for less than 3 months. With RNA extracted from PBMCs as input, the TCR library was made. Through Arm-PCR of CDR3 regions and iRepertoire HTBI primers, TCR beta libraries were built. TCRdb fed the multiplex PCR reads into MiXCR, producing one record per CDR3 protein. The sample lists 350,000 to 550,000 distinct CDR3 sequences, 14% to 15% seen once, with 16% in the top ten. The sample was also linked to a second study, of T cells in Graves' hyperthyroidism and ophthalmopathy.

The specimen was peripheral blood mononuclear cells (PBMCs), collected at new diagnosis, from a patient treated with antithyroid drugs. These receptors came from a woman in her 30s with Graves disease.

As to this clonotype: The junction does not match germline at one end; this may be a read error. The chain has TRBV4-1 and TRBJ2-7, with D maybe TRBD1 (5 bases). Germline V gene lookup returns CDR1 MGHRA and CDR2 YSYEKL. The CDR3 is made up of 18 amino acids. CDR3 region: CATSQDFAQGRVSYEQYF. The CDR3, as DNA: TGCGCCACCAGCCAAGACTTTGCGCAGGGTCGTGTGTCCTACGAGCAGTACTTC.

This clonotype was recorded many times. The gene calls are TRBV27 and TRBJ2-5, with 15 bases that match TRBD2. Per germline, CDR1 MNHEY and CDR2 SMNVEV (reference sequence). The ends lost 5 bases at V and 4 bases at J; junction bases unmatched: 11. The CDR3 extends over 18 amino acids. DNA for the CDR3: TGTGCCAGCAGTCCTAGAGTGGGACTAGCGGGAGGAACAGAGACCCAGTACTTC. It specifies CASSPRVGLAGGTETQYF.

On this clonotype: A much larger clone sits a single nucleotide away, making a read error possible. V is TRBV20-1 and J is TRBJ2-7; 11 bases line up with TRBD1. The V gene end was trimmed by 3 bases and the J gene end by 0 bases; junction bases not matched to a gene: 1. The CDR3 is made up of 14 amino acids. CDR1 and CDR2 (germline): DFQATT, SNEGSKA (reference sequence). In nucleotides, the CDR3 is TGCAGTGCTAGGGACAGGGGGCTCTCCTACGAGCAGTACTTC. Amino acids: CSARDRGLSYEQYF.

A word on this clonotype: A junction end diverges from the germline sequence, so it may reflect a read error. The CDR3 DNA is TGTGGCAGCAGCGTGGGGGGGCGGCCGAATGAAAAACTGTTTTTT. It codes for CGSSVGGRPNEKLFF. This rearrangement joins TRBV9 to TRBJ1-4, with a weak D call TRBD1 (6 bases). Per germline, CDR1 SGDLS and CDR2 YYNGEE. The CDR3 consists of 15 residues.

The gene calls are TRBV20-1 and TRBJ2-1, with 9 bases identical to TRBD2. V was clipped by 1 base and J by 7 bases; unmatched bases: 11. Germline CDR1 reads DFQATT; CDR2 reads SNEGSKA (reference sequence). The CDR3 is made up of 16 amino acids. CDR3: CSARVVDLAGTNEQFF. CDR3 DNA: TGCAGTGCTAGAGTAGTAGATCTAGCGGGGACAAATGAGCAGTTCTTC.

There are many counts of this clonotype. CDR3 nucleotides: TGCAGTGCTCCCCAGCGGGAGGGACACAATGAGCAGTTCTTC. It specifies CSAPQREGHNEQFF. This chain connects TRBV20-1 to TRBJ2-1; 10 bases match TRBD2. Germline V lookup: CDR1 DFQATT, CDR2 SNEGSKA (reference sequence). V gave up 5 bases and J gave up 5 bases; unmatched junction bases: 6. The CDR3 covers 14 residues.

This clonotype occurred a few times. The chain uses TRBV10-3 and TRBJ2-1; possible D gene TRBD2, 5 bases. The V end was cut by 7 bases, the J end by 6 bases, with 13 bases between. Germline V lookup: CDR1 ENHRY, CDR2 SYGVKD. CDR3 length equals 13 residues. This CDR3 reads CAIMERLSNEQFF. CDR3 sequence (DNA): TGTGCCATCATGGAGCGGCTTAGCAATGAGCAGTTCTTC.

V is TRBV19 and J is TRBJ2-2; D not resolved. Trimming cost V 3 bases and J 5 bases, with 7 bases left between them. The CDR3 is made up of 13 amino acids. Looked up from germline, CDR1 is LNHDA and CDR2 is SQIVND (reference sequence). The CDR3 sequence is CASSIGATGELFF. The CDR3 DNA follows: TGTGCCAGTAGTATTGGTGCAACCGGGGAGCTGTTTTTT.

This clonotype was observed a few times. The rearrangement uses TRBV20-1 and TRBJ2-3, with 12 positions matching TRBD2. The ends lost 0 bases at V and 4 bases at J; junction bases unmatched: 5. Germline CDR1 DFQATT, CDR2 SNEGSKA (reference sequence). This CDR3 is 16 amino acids long. As DNA, the CDR3 is TGCAGTGCTAGAGACCTACTAGCGGGAGGTGCAGATACGCAGTATTTT. Translating it yields CSARDLLAGGADTQYF.

This clonotype appeared many times. The rearrangement links TRBV5-1 to TRBJ2-1; unclear D gene. Per germline, CDR1 SGHRS and CDR2 YFSETQ. This CDR3 has 15 residues. V dropped 0 bases and J dropped 4 bases, with 11 bases sitting between them. As DNA, the CDR3 is TGCGCCAGCAGCTTGGCCTCGTTCTTATACAATGAGCAGTTCTTC. Protein: CASSLASFLYNEQFF. Complete variable domain (other parts from reference TRBV5-1 and TRBJ2-1): KAGVTQTPRYLIKTRGQQVTLSCSPISGHRSVSWYQQTPGQGLQFLFEYFSETQRNKGNFPGRFSGRQFSNSRSEMNVSTLELGDSALYLCASSLASFLYNEQFFGPGTRLTVL.

The table lists this clonotype with many counts. V is TRBV6-2 or TRBV6-3 and J is TRBJ2-2, with D unclear. Germline assignment: CDR1 MNHEY and CDR2 SVGEGT. V gave up 5 bases and J gave up 3 bases, with 13 bases separating them. This CDR3 has 15 amino acids. CDR3 sequence (DNA): TGTGCCAGCAGTGAAGCTTGGACCTACACCGGGGAGCTGTTTTTT. Protein sequence: CASSEAWTYTGELFF.

In its sample, this clonotype was seen a few times. This clone may be a read error of a much larger clone one base away. The conserved final phenylalanine or tryptophan is absent from the CDR3, which likely points to a read error. V usage is TRBV12-3 or TRBV12-4 and J usage is TRBJ2-7; 8 bases line up with TRBD2. CDR3 length: 15 amino acids. The ends lost 5 bases at V and 4 bases at J; junction bases unmatched: 10. DNA for the CDR3: TGTGCCAGCAGTGAAGCGCGCGGGAGGACTTACGAGCAGTACCTC. Amino acid sequence: CASSEARGRTYEQYL.

This clonotype was counted between two and nine times. The V and J genes are TRBV19 and TRBJ2-7; D perhaps matches TRBD2 (5 bases). The germline V gene encodes CDR1 LNHDA and CDR2 SQIVND (reference sequence). V lost 4 bases and J lost 4, with 11 bases in between. CDR3 length: 13 amino acids. The CDR3 loop reads CASSRKADYEQYF. In DNA, the CDR3 is TGTGCCAGTAGTAGAAAAGCGGATTACGAGCAGTACTTC.

This clonotype has a count of ten or more. This sequence joins TRBV20-1 and TRBJ2-1; D is perhaps TRBD2 (6 bases). Trimming took off 5 bases at V and 4 bases at J, with 15 bases between the two ends. Germline values: CDR1 DFQATT, CDR2 SNEGSKA (reference sequence). This CDR3 region has 14 residues. The CDR3 sequence is CSALSGTSYNEQFF. The CDR3 DNA reads as TGCAGTGCTCTTTCCGGGACTTCGTACAATGAGCAGTTCTTC.

The sample holds many counts of this clonotype. The V gene is TRBV3-1, the J gene TRBJ2-1, with D tentatively TRBD2 (6 bases). The J call is doubtful: the DNA matches TRBJ2-5 better. Germline V lookup: CDR1 LGHDT, CDR2 YNNKEL (reference sequence). The CDR3 extends over 14 amino acids. CDR3 in DNA: TGTGCCAGCAGCCCCCCGTGGGGAGGAGAGACCCAGTACTTC. Protein sequence: CASSPPWGGETQYF.

This clonotype was found many times. The DNA of the CDR3 is TGTGCCAGCATCGGCGCACACACTGAAGCTTTCTTT. It codes for CASIGAHTEAFF. The chain employs TRBV6-1 and TRBJ1-1; D call uncertain. The CDR3 is 12 residues long. Germline CDR1 reads MNHNS; CDR2 reads SASEGT. With 7 bases removed from V and 3 bases from J, the gap between germline ends came to 9 bases.

The chain is built from TRBV29-1 and TRBJ1-2, with TRBD1 matching over 7 bases. The V and J ends lost 3 bases and 7 bases, in that order; junction bases with no gene match: 8. CDR1 is SQVTM and CDR2 is ANQGSEA in the germline V gene. The CDR3 covers 13 residues. CDR3 bases: TGCAGCGTTGAGAACAGGGGAAGTGGTGGCTACACCTTC. It yields the protein CSVENRGSGGYTF.

The gene calls are TRBV10-3 and TRBJ2-3; tentatively, D is TRBD2 (6 bases). The CDR3 contains 12 residues. Germline V gene lookup returns CDR1 ENHRY and CDR2 SYGVKD. Trimming stripped 5 bases from V and 5 bases from J, with 8 bases between. CDR3 in amino acids: CAISMRGDTQYF. The CDR3 DNA reads TGTGCCATCAGTATGCGGGGAGATACGCAGTATTTT.

This clonotype was counted at least ten times. The V gene is TRBV2, the J gene TRBJ1-5; 8 bases fit TRBD1. The germline CDR1 and CDR2 sequences are SNHLY and FYNNEI. V shed 7 bases, J shed 7 bases, and the junction held 6 bases outside the gene matches. CDR3 size: 13 residues. The CDR3 sequence: CASKGQEYQPQHF. The CDR3 DNA sequence: TGTGCCAGCAAGGGACAGGAGTACCAGCCCCAGCATTTT.

The chain uses TRBV24-1 and TRBJ2-5; D assignment may be TRBD1 or TRBD2 (5 bases each). The CDR3 spans 15 residues. V gave up 2 bases and J gave up 0 bases, with 9 bases separating them. Germline V gene lookup returns CDR1 KGHDR and CDR2 SFDVKD. This chain's CDR3 is CATSDSVGHQETQYF. CDR3 coding DNA: TGTGCCACCAGTGATTCGGTGGGACACCAAGAGACCCAGTACTTC.